Reported below is one T cell receptor (beta chain). The antigen is unknown. This CDR3 is 12 amino acids long. V was cut by 5 bases and J by 10 bases, with 14 bases left in between. Per germline, CDR1 MDHEN and CDR2 SYDVKM. This sample was included in a study of T cell responses to AZD1222 COVID-19 vaccine. Study-wide points: Close to half of all spike-specific TCRs reportedly target regions of the variants that are unmutated. Rises in breadth and depth of Spike-specific TCRs came after two AZD1222 doses.

Method: immunoSEQ multiplex PCR; TCRdb's copy keeps in-frame clones and lacks some. The profile shows some 150,000 clones, over 90% of them singletons. The chain is built from TRBV28 and TRBJ1-1; D unresolved. The sequencing used peripheral blood, collected on day 0 of AZD1222 vaccination. The TCR sequence derives from an adult in good health. CDR3 in amino acids: CASSPPRQVAFF. For the CDR3, the DNA is TGTGCCAGCAGTCCCCCCCGGCAGGTAGCTTTCTTT.